This T cell receptor (beta chain) was profiled in a study of T cell changes during pregnancy in multiple sclerosis (dated by TCRdb to the late 2010s). As for the study more broadly: In women with multiple sclerosis, the researchers looked at how the T cell repertoire shifted as pregnancy progressed.

In regard to this clone: The antigen this receptor binds is unknown. The sample holds no much larger clone one base away, and base qualities are not on file.

The CDR3 numbers 15 residues from cysteine through phenylalanine. Only the CDR3 portion is preserved as DNA: 45 bases, with reading frame beginning at the first base. According to the germline V gene (reference sequence), CDR1 reads MNHEY and CDR2 reads SMNVEV. Trimmed from V: 4 bases; trimmed from J: 7 bases; junction bases lacking a gene match: 8. Libraries came from the immunoSEQ multiplex PCR assay. Held by TCRdb, this immuneACCESS table contains in-frame sequences only and omits some clones. Under half of the omission traces to an unresolved V gene where checked; the cause of the rest is unknown. The sample profile shows some 81,000 clones; around 89% of them were found once. The ten largest clones add up to about 1.9% of the sample.

Sequencing was performed on peripheral blood, taken before pregnancy. The chain is made from TRBV27 and TRBJ2-5, and 11 bases in between align with TRBD2. The clonotype comes from a female donor with multiple sclerosis, enrolled in a pregnancy study. The DNA sequence is as follows: TGTGCCAGCAGTTCCCTAGCGGGGGGTCCCGGGACCCAGTACTTC. Translation gives CASSSLAGGPGTQYF.